Each of the 16 T cell receptor beta chains below was sequenced from the same sample in a study of metastatic and nonmetastatic thyroid tumors. TCRdb reprocessed the PCR reads using MiXCR. Of just over 15,000 clones listed, around 3.8% are singletons. Nobody among the patients had been given any treatment before thyroid surgery. Sequenced sample: tumor tissue. The source is a female donor with papillary thyroid cancer or a benign thyroid nodule (not recorded which). Some clones in this sample may be carry-over from other donors' samples.

This clone was recorded a few times. V gene TRBV3-1 combines with J gene TRBJ2-1; 10 bases are shared with TRBD1. This CDR3 comprises 17 residues. V dropped 1 base and J dropped 8; count of bases not matched to a gene: 11. Germline lookup yields CDR1 LGHDT and CDR2 YNNKEL (reference sequence). The CDR3 DNA follows: TGTGCCAGCAGCCAAGCGACCGGGACAGGGGAGGTCGATGAGCAGTTCTTC. Translation gives CASSQATGTGEVDEQFF.

This clone is large (0.1 to 1%). The chain joins TRBV11-2 to TRBJ2-7; D not resolved. The V gene lost 2 bases and the J gene lost 5 bases, with 10 bases spanning the gap. The CDR3 is 13 residues long. Germline CDR1 and CDR2: SGHAT and FQNNGV. In DNA form, the CDR3 reads TGTGCCAGCAGCTTATCCAGCGTCCACGAGCAGTACTTC. Translated, it gives CASSLSSVHEQYF.

In its sample, this clone was seen a few times. The chain couples TRBV6-2 or TRBV6-3 to TRBJ1-2; 10 positions match TRBD1. With V trimmed by 1 base and J by 5 bases, 4 bases remained unmatched. The CDR3 sequence is 15 residues long. CDR1 and CDR2 (germline): MNHEY, SVGEGT. The CDR3 sequence is CASSYLGQGKYGYTF. In DNA form, the CDR3 reads TGTGCCAGCAGTTACTTGGGACAGGGGAAGTATGGCTACACCTTC.

The chain has TRBV27 and TRBJ2-3; 12 positions match TRBD2. The CDR3 runs 16 residues. J was trimmed by 6 bases and V by 7 bases; bases with no gene match: 11. CDR1 is MNHEY, CDR2 SMNVEV, per germline (reference sequence). DNA for the CDR3: TGTGCCAGCACTTCCCGACTAGCGGGAGAAACGGATACGCAGTATTTT. Translated: CASTSRLAGETDTQYF.

CDR3: CASSSPTGLNSPLHF. The CDR3 region has the DNA TGTGCCAGCAGTTCGCCGACAGGGCTCAATTCACCCCTCCACTTT. The chain has TRBV28 and TRBJ1-6, with 7 bases that match TRBD1. Per the germline V gene, CDR1 is MDHEN and CDR2 is SYDVKM. The CDR3 is made up of 15 amino acids. The V segment lost 4 bases and the J segment 7 bases; nucleotides outside the gene matches: 7.

This clone has at least ten counts. The chain recombines TRBV5-5 with TRBJ2-1, with 7 bases lining up with TRBD1. The trim removed 4 bases at V and 12 bases at J, leaving 10 bases unmatched. This CDR3 is built from 13 residues. Germline CDR1 reads SGHKS; CDR2 reads YYEKEE (reference sequence). The CDR3: CASSRDSTGAQFF. As DNA, the CDR3 is TGTGCCAGCAGCCGGGACAGCACAGGGGCGCAGTTCTTC.

This chain uses TRBV19 with TRBJ1-2; D is possibly TRBD1 (5 bases). Trimming cost V 5 bases and J 4 bases, with 14 bases left between them. CDR3 size: 14 residues. CDR1 is LNHDA, CDR2 SQIVND, per germline (reference sequence). DNA for the CDR3: TGTGCCAGTAGTCTCGACGGGACGTTCTATGGCTACACCTTC. It encodes CASSLDGTFYGYTF.

This clone was seen more than once but under ten times. The chain is built from TRBV11-3 and TRBJ2-3; 8 nucleotides line up with TRBD1. This CDR3 is built from 15 residues. The germline CDR1 and CDR2 sequences are SGHNT and YENEEA. The ends lost 4 bases at V and 0 bases at J; junction bases unmatched: 3. The CDR3: CASSYGQGSTDTQYF. The CDR3 DNA sequence: TGTGCCAGCAGCTATGGACAGGGAAGCACAGATACGCAGTATTTT.

This clone is medium-sized (0.01 to 0.1%). The gene calls are TRBV11-3 and TRBJ2-5; no definite D call. The length of the CDR3 is 13 residues. V dropped 5 bases and J dropped 3 bases, with 10 bases sitting between them. Germline V gives CDR1 SGHNT, CDR2 YENEEA. The CDR3 reads CASSRRAEETQYF. DNA of the CDR3: TGTGCCAGCAGCCGCCGGGCTGAAGAGACCCAGTACTTC.

This clone was counted only a few times. This chain connects TRBV6-1 to TRBJ2-1; either TRBD1 or TRBD2 may fit D (5 bases each). Trimming removed 9 bases at V and 8 bases at J, with 17 bases between. The germline V gene has CDR1 MNHNS and CDR2 SASEGT. The CDR3 length is 13 residues. The CDR3 DNA reads TGTGCCAGTGAACGGGGCGGTTTCGATGAGCAGTTCTTC. It codes for CASERGGFDEQFF.

The V and J genes are TRBV2 and TRBJ1-2; no firm D call. The CDR3 sequence is 13 residues long. With 3 bases removed from V and 0 bases from J, the gap between germline ends came to 5 bases. Germline CDR1 and CDR2: SNHLY and FYNNEI. CDR3 sequence reads: CASSDSANYGYTF. DNA of the CDR3: TGTGCCAGCAGTGACTCAGCTAACTATGGCTACACCTTC.

The rearrangement links TRBV20-1 to TRBJ1-1; D might be TRBD1 (6 bases). The V gene's germline CDR1 is DFQATT and CDR2 SNEGSKA (reference sequence). V lost 5 bases to trimming and J lost 0 bases, with 16 bases between them. This CDR3 contains 15 residues. The DNA for the CDR3 is TGCAGTGCTTCCCTCCCTGACAGGTTGAACACTGAAGCTTTCTTT. Protein sequence: CSASLPDRLNTEAFF.

The rearrangement joins TRBV15 to TRBJ1-1; a weak D match, TRBD1 (5 bases). Germline-derived CDR1 and CDR2 are LNHNV and YYDKDF (reference sequence). V lost 5 bases, J lost 8 bases, and 12 bases lay in between. The CDR3 is made up of 12 amino acids. The CDR3 DNA is TGTGCCACCAGCCTGGGACTCCGAGAAGCTTTCTTT. Translation gives CATSLGLREAFF.

This clone appeared a few times. V usage is TRBV11-3 and J usage is TRBJ2-1; the match to TRBD2 covers 7 bases. CDR1 and CDR2 from the germline V gene are SGHNT and YENEEA. Trimming cost V 4 bases and J 8 bases; bases outside gene matches: 17. This CDR3 contains 17 residues. This CDR3 reads CASSSLGSSGPPDEQFF. CDR3 sequence (DNA): TGTGCCAGCAGCTCGCTTGGGTCTAGCGGCCCACCCGATGAGCAGTTCTTC.

The CDR3: CSANPSGAGNTIYF. CDR3 coding DNA: TGCAGTGCTAACCCCTCAGGGGCAGGAAACACCATATATTTT. J is TRBJ1-3 and V is TRBV20-1; D is possibly TRBD1 (6 bases). CDR3 length: 14 amino acids. CDR1 and CDR2 (germline): DFQATT, SNEGSKA (reference sequence). V was pared by 4 bases and J by 4 bases, with 14 bases between.

The V and J genes are TRBV4-1 and TRBJ2-1; maybe TRBD2 (6 bases). The CDR3 runs to 14 residues. V was pared by 1 base and J by 7 bases, with 11 bases between. From germline, CDR1 is MGHRA and CDR2 YSYEKL. CDR3 DNA: TGCGCCAGCAGCCAAGCGGGAGAGAGGAATGAGCAGTTCTTC. Amino acids: CASSQAGERNEQFF.